This paragraph reports one T cell receptor (beta chain). Method: immunoSEQ multiplex PCR; TCRdb's copy keeps in-frame clones and lacks some. The sample yields under 25,000 clones, around 95% seen once. This sample stems from a study of preoperative IRX-2 immunotherapy in early breast cancer. Regarding treatment: preoperative locoregional IRX-2 cytokine immunotherapy. This phase Ib study tested locoregional IRX-2 cytokine immunotherapy given before surgery. The sequencing here drew on tumor tissue, taken after IRX-2 immunotherapy. The origin of this receptor is a human donor with breast cancer.

The CDR3, as DNA: TGCGCCAGCAGCCCCGGGACAGGGGAGAACGGGGAGCTGTTTTTT. It is translated as CASSPGTGENGELFF. V gene TRBV5-1 combines with J gene TRBJ2-2; 10 bases line up with TRBD1. This CDR3 region has 15 residues. Germline CDR1 and CDR2: SGHRS and YFSETQ. V lost 4 bases to trimming and J lost 7 bases; unmatched junction nucleotides: 7.